One sample yielded the 2 T cell receptor beta chains listed below, sequenced in a study of blood T cell repertoires in COVID-19. Sequenced by immunoSEQ multiplex PCR; TCRdb stores in-frame clones only, minus some. Of some 110,000 clones listed, 90% are singletons. Sequences were obtained from peripheral blood. These receptor sequences come from a human donor with active COVID-19. The donor label of this sample is uncertain.

This chain connects TRBV2 to TRBJ2-4; 8 bases match TRBD2. In germline, CDR1 is SNHLY, CDR2 FYNNEI. This CDR3 region has 19 residues. V shed 7 bases and J 0 bases; nucleotides not matched to a gene: 17. The CDR3 protein is CASNRPLGGGNLAKNIQYF. CDR3 sequence (DNA): TGTGCCAGCAACAGACCGTTAGGCGGGGGGAATTTAGCCAAAAACATTCAGTACTTC. Full variable domain (outside the CDR3, taken from reference TRBV2 and TRBJ2-4): EPEVTQTPSHQVTQMGQEVILRCVPISNHLYFYWYRQILGQKVEFLVSFYNNEISEKSEIFDDQFSVERPDGSNFTLKIRSTKLEDSAMYFCASNRPLGGGNLAKNIQYFGAGTRLSVL.

J is TRBJ2-5 and V is TRBV4-3; 9 nucleotides match TRBD1. The J segment lost 4 bases and the V segment lost 1 base, leaving 4 bases of the junction unmatched. Germline V gene data show CDR1 as LGHNA and CDR2 as YSLEER. This CDR3 comprises 15 residues. The CDR3 DNA follows: TGCGCCAGCAGCCAAGGACAGGGGGGCCTAGAGACCCAGTACTTC. Encoded protein: CASSQGQGGLETQYF.